The clone carrying this T cell receptor (beta chain) was seen a few times. Its antigen is still unknown. The entry originates in a study of cytomegalovirus exposure and HLA in healthy donors. Whole-study findings and limits: When the data were analyzed later, several of the most significant clusters appeared to be linked to common viral pathogens. A later look showed TCR association rates differing by HLA locus, highest for DRB1 and lowest for HLA-C.

The donors were healthy bone marrow donors. It was with 60 Vbeta and 13 Jbeta primers that the PCR ran. The data were produced by immunoSEQ multiplex PCR, yet TCRdb's version contains in-frame clones alone and is incomplete. Altogether approximately 170,000 clones are present, approximately 81% being singletons, with the ten largest covering 1.3%. CDR1 and CDR2 (germline): GTSNPN, SVGIG (reference sequence). CDR3 length equals 13 residues. V was trimmed by 2 bases and J by 4 bases, leaving 11 bases between them. The chain uses TRBV30 and TRBJ1-1; D remains ambiguous. The sequenced sample consisted of PBMCs. The clonotype was recovered from a man aged 45-60 years in good health and CMV-seropositive. The CDR3 coding sequence is TGTGCCTGGAGTAACTTACCGGGCACTGAAGCTTTCTTT. Translating it yields CAWSNLPGTEAFF.